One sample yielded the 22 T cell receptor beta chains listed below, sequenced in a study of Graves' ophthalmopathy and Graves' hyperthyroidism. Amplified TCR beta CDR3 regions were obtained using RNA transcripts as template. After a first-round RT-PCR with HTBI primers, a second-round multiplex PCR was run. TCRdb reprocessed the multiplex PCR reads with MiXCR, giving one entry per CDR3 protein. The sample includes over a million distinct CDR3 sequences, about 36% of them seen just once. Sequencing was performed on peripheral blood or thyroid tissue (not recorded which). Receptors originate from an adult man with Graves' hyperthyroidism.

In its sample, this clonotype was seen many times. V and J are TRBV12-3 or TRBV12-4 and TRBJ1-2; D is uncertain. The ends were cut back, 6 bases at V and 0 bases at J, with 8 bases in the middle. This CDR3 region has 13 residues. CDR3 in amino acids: CASSRSSNYGYTF. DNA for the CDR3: TGTGCCAGCAGCCGCAGTTCTAACTATGGCTACACCTTC.

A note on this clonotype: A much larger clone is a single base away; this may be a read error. Here the CDR3 reads CASSYPAGPYTETFF. CDR3 bases: TGTGCCAGCAGTTACCCGGCGGGGCCGTACACTGAAACTTTCTTT. This chain links TRBV6-5 with TRBJ1-1, with D tentatively TRBD1 (5 bases). The V gene's germline CDR1 is MNHEY and CDR2 SVGAGI. The CDR3 length is 15 residues.

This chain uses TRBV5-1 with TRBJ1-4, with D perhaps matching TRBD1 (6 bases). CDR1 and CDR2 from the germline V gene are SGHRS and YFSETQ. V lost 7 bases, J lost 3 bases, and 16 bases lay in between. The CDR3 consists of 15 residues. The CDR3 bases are TGCGCCAGCGGCATACAGGGACTACCTAATGAAAAACTGTTTTTT. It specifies CASGIQGLPNEKLFF.

Written as DNA, the CDR3 is TGCGCCAGCAGCTTCGGAGCGGATTCACCCCTCCACTTT. Translating gives CASSFGADSPLHF. This rearrangement joins TRBV5-1 to TRBJ1-6; D unclear. Per germline, CDR1 SGHRS and CDR2 YFSETQ. The CDR3 totals 13 residues. V lost 2 bases and J lost 8, with 8 bases in between. The complete variable domain, with remaining parts taken from reference TRBV5-1 and TRBJ1-6, reads KAGVTQTPRYLIKTRGQQVTLSCSPISGHRSVSWYQQTPGQGLQFLFEYFSETQRNKGNFPGRFSGRQFSNSRSEMNVSTLELGDSALYLCASSFGADSPLHFGNGTRLTVT.

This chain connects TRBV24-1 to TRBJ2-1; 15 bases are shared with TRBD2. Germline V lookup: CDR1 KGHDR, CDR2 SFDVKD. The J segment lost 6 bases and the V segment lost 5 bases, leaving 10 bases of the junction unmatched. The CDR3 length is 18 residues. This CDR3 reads CATSASLRGLAGGNEQFF. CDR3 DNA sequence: TGTGCCACCAGTGCCTCCCTCCGGGGACTAGCGGGGGGCAATGAGCAGTTCTTC.

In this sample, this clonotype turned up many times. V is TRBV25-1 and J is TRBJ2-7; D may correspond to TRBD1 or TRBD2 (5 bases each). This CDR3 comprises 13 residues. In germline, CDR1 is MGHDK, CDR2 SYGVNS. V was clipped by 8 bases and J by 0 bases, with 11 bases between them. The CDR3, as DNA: TGTGCCAGCCACGGGGCCGTCTCCTACGAGCAGTACTTC. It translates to CASHGAVSYEQYF.

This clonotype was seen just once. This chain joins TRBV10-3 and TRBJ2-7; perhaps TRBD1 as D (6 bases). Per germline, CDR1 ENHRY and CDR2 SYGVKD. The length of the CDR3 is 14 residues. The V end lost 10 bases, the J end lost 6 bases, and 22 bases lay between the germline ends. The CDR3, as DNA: TGTGCCAGCAAGATCCACAGGGAACTGCGCGAGCAGTACTTC. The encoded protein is CASKIHRELREQYF.

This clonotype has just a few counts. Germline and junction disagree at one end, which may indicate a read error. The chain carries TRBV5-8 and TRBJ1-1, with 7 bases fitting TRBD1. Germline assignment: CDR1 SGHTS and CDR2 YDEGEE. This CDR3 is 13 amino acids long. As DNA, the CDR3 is TGTGTCAGCAGCTATAACAGGGGTCCTGAAGCTTTCTTT. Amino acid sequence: CVSSYNRGPEAFF.

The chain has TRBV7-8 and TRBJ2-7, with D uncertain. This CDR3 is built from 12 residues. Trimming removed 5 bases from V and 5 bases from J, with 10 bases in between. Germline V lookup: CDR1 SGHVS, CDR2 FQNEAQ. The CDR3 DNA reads TGTGCCAGCAGCCACCAACCCAACGAGCAGTACTTC. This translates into CASSHQPNEQYF.

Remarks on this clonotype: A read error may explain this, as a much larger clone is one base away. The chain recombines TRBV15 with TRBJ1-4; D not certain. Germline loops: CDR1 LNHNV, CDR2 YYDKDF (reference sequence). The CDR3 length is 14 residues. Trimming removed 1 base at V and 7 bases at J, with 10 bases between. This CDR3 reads CATSRGLFSEKLFF. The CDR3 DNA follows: TGTGCCACCAGCAGAGGACTATTTAGTGAAAAACTGTTTTTT.

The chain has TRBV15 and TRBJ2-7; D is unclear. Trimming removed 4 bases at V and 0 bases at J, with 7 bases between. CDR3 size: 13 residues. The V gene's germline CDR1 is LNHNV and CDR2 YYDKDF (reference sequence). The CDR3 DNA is TGTGCCACCAGCAAGGGTGGCTCCTACGAGCAGTACTTC. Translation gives CATSKGGSYEQYF.

CDR3 protein: CASSLRRRGQGSPLHF. The CDR3 DNA is TGTGCCAGCAGCCTAAGGAGGAGAGGGCAGGGGTCACCCCTCCACTTT. The V gene is TRBV7-9, the J gene TRBJ1-6; D might be TRBD1 (6 bases). The length of the CDR3 is 16 residues. Trimming removed 5 bases at V and 10 bases at J, with 21 bases between. The germline V gene encodes CDR1 SEHNR and CDR2 FQNEAQ (reference sequence).

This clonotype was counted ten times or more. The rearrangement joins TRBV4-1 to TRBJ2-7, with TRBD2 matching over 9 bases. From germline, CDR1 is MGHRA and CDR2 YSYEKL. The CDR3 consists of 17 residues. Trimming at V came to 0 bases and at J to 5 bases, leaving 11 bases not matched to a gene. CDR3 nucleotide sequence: TGCGCCAGCAGCCAAGATAATCGGCTAGCGGGAAGCGACGAGCAGTACTTC. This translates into CASSQDNRLAGSDEQYF.

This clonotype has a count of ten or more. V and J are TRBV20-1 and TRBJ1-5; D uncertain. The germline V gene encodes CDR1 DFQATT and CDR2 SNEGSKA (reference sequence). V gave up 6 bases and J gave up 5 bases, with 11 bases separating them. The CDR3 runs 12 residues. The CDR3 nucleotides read TGCAGTGCCAGCCCCTTAGATCAGCCCCAGCATTTT. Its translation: CSASPLDQPQHF.

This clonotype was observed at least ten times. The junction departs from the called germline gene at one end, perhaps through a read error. The CDR3, as DNA: TGTGCCAGCAGCCAAGATGTGGCAGGGACCTACGAGCAGTACTTC. It translates to CASSQDVAGTYEQYF. The V and J genes are TRBV4-3 and TRBJ2-7; TRBD1 is a possible D gene (5 bases). The CDR3 contains 15 residues. Germline V gene data show CDR1 as LGHNA and CDR2 as YSLEER.

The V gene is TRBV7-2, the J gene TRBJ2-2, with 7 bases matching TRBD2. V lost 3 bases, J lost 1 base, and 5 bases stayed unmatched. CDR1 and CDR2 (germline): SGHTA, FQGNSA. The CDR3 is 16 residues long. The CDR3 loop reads CASSFLAEVNTGELFF. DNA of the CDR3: TGTGCCAGCAGCTTCCTAGCGGAGGTGAACACCGGGGAGCTGTTTTTT.

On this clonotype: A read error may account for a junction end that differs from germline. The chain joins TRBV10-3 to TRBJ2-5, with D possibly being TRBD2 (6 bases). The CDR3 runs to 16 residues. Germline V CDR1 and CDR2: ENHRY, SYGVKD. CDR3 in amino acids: CAISEPGAPQQETQYF. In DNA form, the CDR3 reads TGCGCCATCAGTGAGCCGGGAGCGCCTCAACAAGAGACCCAGTACTTC.

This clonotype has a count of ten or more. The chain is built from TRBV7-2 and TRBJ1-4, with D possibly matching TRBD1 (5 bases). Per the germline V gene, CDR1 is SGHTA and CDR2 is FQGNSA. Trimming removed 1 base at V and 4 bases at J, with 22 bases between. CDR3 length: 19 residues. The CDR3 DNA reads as TGTGCCAGCAGCTTAGTCGCCGATAGTCGACAGCACTTTAATGAAAAACTGTTTTTT. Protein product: CASSLVADSRQHFNEKLFF.

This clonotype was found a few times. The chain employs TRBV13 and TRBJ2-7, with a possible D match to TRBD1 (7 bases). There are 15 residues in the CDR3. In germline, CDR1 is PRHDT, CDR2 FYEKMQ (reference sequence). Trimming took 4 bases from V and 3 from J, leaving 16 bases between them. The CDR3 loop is CASSSQGGDFYEQYF. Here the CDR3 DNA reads TGTGCCAGCAGCTCCCAGGGGGGCGACTTCTACGAGCAGTACTTC.

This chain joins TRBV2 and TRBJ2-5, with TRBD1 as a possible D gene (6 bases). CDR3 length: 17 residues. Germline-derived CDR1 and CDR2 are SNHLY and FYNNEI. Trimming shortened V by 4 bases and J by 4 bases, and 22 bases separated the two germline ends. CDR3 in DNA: TGTGCCAGCAGTGCTACAACAGGGTTTATCGATCGAGAGACCCAGTACTTC. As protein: CASSATTGFIDRETQYF.

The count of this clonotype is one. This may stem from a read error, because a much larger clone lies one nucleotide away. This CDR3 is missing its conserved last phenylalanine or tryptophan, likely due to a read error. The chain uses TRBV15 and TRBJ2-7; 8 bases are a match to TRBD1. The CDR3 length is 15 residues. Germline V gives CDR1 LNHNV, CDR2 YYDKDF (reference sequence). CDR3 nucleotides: TGTGCCAGCAGCTCCTCGGGACAGGCCTCCTACGAGCAGTACTCC. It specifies CASSSSGQASYEQYS.

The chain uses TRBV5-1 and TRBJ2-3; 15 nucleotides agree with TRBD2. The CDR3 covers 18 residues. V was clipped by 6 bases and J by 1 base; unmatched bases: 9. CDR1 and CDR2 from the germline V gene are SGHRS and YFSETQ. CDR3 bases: TGCGCCAGCACATACACTGGACTAGCGGGAGGGGGCACAGATACGCAGTATTTT. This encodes CASTYTGLAGGGTDTQYF.